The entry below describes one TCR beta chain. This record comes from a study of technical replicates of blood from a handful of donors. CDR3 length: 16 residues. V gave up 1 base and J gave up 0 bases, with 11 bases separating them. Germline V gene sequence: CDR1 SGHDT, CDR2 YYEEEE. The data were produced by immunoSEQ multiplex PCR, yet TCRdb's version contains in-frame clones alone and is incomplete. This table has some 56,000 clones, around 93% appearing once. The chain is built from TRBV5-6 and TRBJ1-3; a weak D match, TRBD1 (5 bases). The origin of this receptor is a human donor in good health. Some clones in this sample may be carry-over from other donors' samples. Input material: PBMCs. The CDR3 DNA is TGTGCCAGCAGCTTGTTTGACAGTCCCTCTGGAAACACCATATATTTT. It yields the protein CASSLFDSPSGNTIYF.